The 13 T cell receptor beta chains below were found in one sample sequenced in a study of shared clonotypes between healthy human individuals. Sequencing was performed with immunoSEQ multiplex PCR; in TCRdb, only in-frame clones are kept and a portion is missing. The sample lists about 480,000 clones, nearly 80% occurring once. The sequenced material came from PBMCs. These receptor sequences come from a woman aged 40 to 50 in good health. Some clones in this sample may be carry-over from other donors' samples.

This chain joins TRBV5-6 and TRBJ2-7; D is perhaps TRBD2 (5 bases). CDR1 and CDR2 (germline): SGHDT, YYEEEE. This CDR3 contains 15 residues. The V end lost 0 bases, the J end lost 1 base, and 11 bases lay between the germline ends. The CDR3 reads CASSLVTRDSYEQYF. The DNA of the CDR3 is TGTGCCAGCAGCTTGGTTACCCGGGATTCCTACGAGCAGTACTTC.

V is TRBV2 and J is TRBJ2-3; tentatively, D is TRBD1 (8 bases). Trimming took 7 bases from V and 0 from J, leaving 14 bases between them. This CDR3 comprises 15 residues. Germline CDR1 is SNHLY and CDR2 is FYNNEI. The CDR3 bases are TGTGCCAGCATTGGACAGGGAGGGAGCACAGATACGCAGTATTTT. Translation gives CASIGQGGSTDTQYF.

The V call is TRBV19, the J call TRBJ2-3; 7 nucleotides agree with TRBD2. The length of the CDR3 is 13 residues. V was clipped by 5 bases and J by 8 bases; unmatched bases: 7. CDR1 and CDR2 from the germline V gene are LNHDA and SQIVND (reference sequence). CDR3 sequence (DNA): TGTGCCAGTAGTCTAGCGGAGCCAGGTACGCAGTATTTT. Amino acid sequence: CASSLAEPGTQYF. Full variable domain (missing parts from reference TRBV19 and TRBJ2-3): DGGITQSPKYLFRKEGQNVTLSCEQNLNHDAMYWYRQDPGQGLRLIYYSQIVNDFQKGDIAEGYSVSREKKESFPLTVTSAQKNPTAFYLCASSLAEPGTQYFGPGTRLTVL.

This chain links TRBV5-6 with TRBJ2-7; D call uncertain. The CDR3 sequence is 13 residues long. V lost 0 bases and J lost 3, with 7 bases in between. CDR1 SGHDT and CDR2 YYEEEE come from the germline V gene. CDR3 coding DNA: TGTGCCAGCAGCTTGGGCGGTCTCTACGAGCAGTACTTC. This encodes CASSLGGLYEQYF.

In DNA, the CDR3 is TGCAGCGGTAAACTAGGGGGGGACGGGTACAATGAGCAGTTCTTC. It yields the protein CSGKLGGDGYNEQFF. The V and J genes are TRBV29-1 and TRBJ2-1; weak D call: TRBD2 (7 bases). Per germline, CDR1 SQVTM and CDR2 ANQGSEA. The CDR3 is made up of 15 amino acids. V lost 7 bases to trimming and J lost 4 bases, with 20 bases between them.

This CDR3 reads CASSWLRGVGYTF. Written as DNA, the CDR3 is TGTGCCAGTTCATGGCTCCGGGGGGTCGGCTACACCTTC. This chain joins TRBV19 and TRBJ1-2; TRBD1 is a possible D gene (5 bases). V lost 8 bases, J lost 8 bases, and 18 bases lay in between. The CDR3 runs to 13 residues. The germline gives CDR1 LNHDA, CDR2 SQIVND (reference sequence).

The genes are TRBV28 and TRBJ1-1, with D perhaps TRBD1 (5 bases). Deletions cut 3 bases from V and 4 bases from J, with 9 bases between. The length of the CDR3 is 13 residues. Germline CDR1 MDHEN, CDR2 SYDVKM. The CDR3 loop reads CASSFEGVTEAFF. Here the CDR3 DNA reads TGTGCCAGCAGTTTCGAAGGGGTCACTGAAGCTTTCTTT.

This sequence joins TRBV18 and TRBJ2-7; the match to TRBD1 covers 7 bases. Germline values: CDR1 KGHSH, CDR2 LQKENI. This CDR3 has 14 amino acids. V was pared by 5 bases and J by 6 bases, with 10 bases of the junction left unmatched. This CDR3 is CASSSSTGRPEQYF. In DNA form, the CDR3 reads TGTGCCAGCTCATCCTCGACAGGGCGACCCGAGCAGTACTTC.

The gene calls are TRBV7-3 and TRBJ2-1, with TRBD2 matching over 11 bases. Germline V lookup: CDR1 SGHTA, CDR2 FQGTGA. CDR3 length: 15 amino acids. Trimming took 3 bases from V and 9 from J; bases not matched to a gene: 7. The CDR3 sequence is CASSFASGRRSEQFF. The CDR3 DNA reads TGTGCCAGCAGCTTTGCTAGCGGGAGGCGGAGTGAGCAGTTCTTC.

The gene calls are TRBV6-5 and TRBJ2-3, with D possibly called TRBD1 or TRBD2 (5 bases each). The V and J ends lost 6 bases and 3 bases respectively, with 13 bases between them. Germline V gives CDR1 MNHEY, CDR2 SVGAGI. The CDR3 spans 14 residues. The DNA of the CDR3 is TGTGCCAGCAGCCGGGACGGAACAACAGATACGCAGTATTTT. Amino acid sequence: CASSRDGTTDTQYF.

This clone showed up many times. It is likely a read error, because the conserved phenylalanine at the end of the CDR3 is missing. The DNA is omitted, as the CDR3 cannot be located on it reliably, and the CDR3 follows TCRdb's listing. This chain's CDR3 is CASSSPETLATGGDL. The chain combines TRBV5-4 with TRBJ2-3; no DNA check was done on the table's D call, TRBD2. CDR1 SGHNT and CDR2 YYREEE come from the germline V gene (reference sequence). Inclusive of both ends, the CDR3 amounts to 15 amino acids.

The CDR3 here is CASSPPSGSPYNEQFF. CDR3 bases: TGTGCCAGCTCACCACCTAGCGGGAGCCCCTACAATGAGCAGTTCTTC. The chain links TRBV18 to TRBJ2-1; TRBD2 agrees at 9 bases. V dropped 0 bases and J dropped 2; count of bases not matched to a gene: 2. CDR1 and CDR2 from the germline V gene are KGHSH and LQKENI. CDR3 size: 16 residues.

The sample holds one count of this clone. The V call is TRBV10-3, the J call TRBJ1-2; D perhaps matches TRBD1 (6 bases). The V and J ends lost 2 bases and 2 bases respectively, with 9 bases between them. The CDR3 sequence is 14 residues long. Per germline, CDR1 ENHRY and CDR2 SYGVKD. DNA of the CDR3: TGTGCCATCAGTGAGAGGACAGTGAACTATGGCTACACCTTC. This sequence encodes CAISERTVNYGYTF.